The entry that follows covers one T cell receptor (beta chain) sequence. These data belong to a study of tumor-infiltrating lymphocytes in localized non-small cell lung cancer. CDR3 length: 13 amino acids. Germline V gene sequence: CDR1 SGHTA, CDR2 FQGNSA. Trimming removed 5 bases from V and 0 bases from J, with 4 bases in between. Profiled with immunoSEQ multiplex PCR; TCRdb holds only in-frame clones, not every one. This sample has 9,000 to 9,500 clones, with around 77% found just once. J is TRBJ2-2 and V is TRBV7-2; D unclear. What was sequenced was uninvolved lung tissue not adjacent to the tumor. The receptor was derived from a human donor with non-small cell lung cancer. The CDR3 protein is CASSPTNTGELFF. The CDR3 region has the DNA TGTGCCAGCAGCCCCACGAACACCGGGGAGCTGTTTTTT.